These T cell receptor beta chains were read from a single sample in a study of blood T cell repertoires in COVID-19. Clones were read by immunoSEQ multiplex PCR, and TCRdb kept only the in-frame ones, dropping some. This table has about 160,000 clones, about 90% appearing once. Sequencing used PBMCs or T cells enriched from blood (not recorded which). The receptors here all came from a woman aged 45-60 years who had recovered from COVID-19. Both conserved end residues are part of each CDR3. Each record gives: D gene, clone size, J gene, V gene, CDR3 protein, CDR3 DNA. The D gene is left open where the match is weak. A clone size is listed for some rows: how often the clone was seen (once, few, many), or a class if it is expanded.

- once TRBJ1-4 TRBV28 CATQGEGEVVEKLFF TGTGCCACCCAGGGAGAGGGGGAAGTGGTTGAAAAACTGTTTTTT
- - TRBJ2-7 TRBV10-2 CASSESISHGGTYEQYF TGCGCCAGCAGTGAGTCGATATCTCACGGAGGTACCTACGAGCAGTACTTC
TRBD1 once TRBJ1-1 TRBV7-9 CASSGRTGNTEAFF TGTGCCAGCAGCGGACGGACAGGGAACACTGAAGCTTTCTTT
- - TRBJ2-1 TRBV7-2 CASSLGLASDNEQFF TGTGCCAGCAGCTTAGGCCTAGCATCCGACAATGAGCAGTTCTTC
- once TRBJ1-2 TRBV29-1 CSVDQGGYTF TGCAGCGTTGATCAGGGAGGCTACACCTTC
- - TRBJ1-1 TRBV5-1 CASSLHSENTEAFF TGCGCCAGCAGCTTACACAGTGAGAACACTGAAGCTTTCTTT
TRBD1 - TRBJ2-1 TRBV29-1 CSGTQGNEQFF TGCAGCGGCACACAGGGGAATGAGCAGTTCTTC
- - TRBJ1-6 TRBV30 CAWSGGRSYNSPLHF TGTGCCTGGAGTGGAGGGCGCTCCTATAATTCACCCCTCCACTTT
- once TRBJ1-5 TRBV30 CAWSFQGNQPQHF TGTGCCTGGAGTTTTCAGGGCAATCAGCCCCAGCATTTT
TRBD1 once TRBJ1-4 TRBV9 CASSLDRVDEKLFF TGTGCCAGCAGCCTCGACAGGGTAGATGAAAAACTGTTTTTT
- - TRBJ2-5 TRBV3-1/TRBV3-2 CASSQLTGREGETQYF TGTGCCAGCAGCCAACTCACAGGGAGGGAGGGGGAGACCCAGTACTTC
TRBD1 few TRBJ2-2 TRBV19 CASTKDREWYGELFF TGTGCCAGTACGAAGGACAGGGAGTGGTACGGGGAGCTGTTTTTT
- - TRBJ2-1 TRBV5-1 CASSQYNNNEQFF TGCGCCAGCAGCCAGTACAACAACAATGAGCAGTTCTTC
- - TRBJ2-1 TRBV11-3 CASSFFGSKGNEQFF TGTGCCAGCAGCTTCTTCGGGAGCAAGGGCAATGAGCAGTTCTTC
- once TRBJ1-6 TRBV30 CASTMAGGGNSPLHF TGTGCCTCTACAATGGCGGGGGGAGGGAATTCACCCCTCCACTTT
TRBD1 - TRBJ1-1 TRBV5-1 CASSGMTGVNTEAFF TGCGCCAGCAGCGGAATGACAGGGGTGAACACTGAAGCTTTCTTT
TRBD1 - TRBJ2-2 TRBV29-1 CSVNPTGGTNTGELFF TGCAGCGTCAATCCGACAGGGGGGACGAACACCGGGGAGCTGTTTTTT
TRBD1 few TRBJ2-2 TRBV7-2 CASSLVPGGSGELFF TGTGCCAGCAGCTTAGTCCCAGGGGGCTCGGGGGAGCTGTTTTTT
- - TRBJ2-2 TRBV9 CASSVTLGQGEYTGELFF TGTGCCAGCAGCGTTACCCTGGGGCAGGGCGAGTACACCGGGGAGCTGTTTTTT
- - TRBJ2-1 TRBV11-3 CASSLSSGDNEQFF TGTGCCAGCAGCTTATCGAGCGGTGACAATGAGCAGTTCTTC